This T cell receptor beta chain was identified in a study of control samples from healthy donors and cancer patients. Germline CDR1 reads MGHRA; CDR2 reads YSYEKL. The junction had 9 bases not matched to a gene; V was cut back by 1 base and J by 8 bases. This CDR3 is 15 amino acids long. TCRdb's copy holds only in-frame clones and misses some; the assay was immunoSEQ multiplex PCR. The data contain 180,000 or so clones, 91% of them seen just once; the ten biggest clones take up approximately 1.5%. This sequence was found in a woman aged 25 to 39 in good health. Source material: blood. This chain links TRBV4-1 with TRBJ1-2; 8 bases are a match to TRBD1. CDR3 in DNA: TGCGCCAGCAGCCAAGGGGCAGGGGGCGAGGAGGGCTACACCTTC. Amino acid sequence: CASSQGAGGEEGYTF.